One sample yielded the 13 T cell receptor beta chains listed below, sequenced in a study of T-cell memory formation after mild COVID-19. TCRdb called the 5' RACE reads again in MiXCR, with one record for every CDR3 protein. The sample shows hundreds of thousands of distinct CDR3 sequences, about 17% of them seen only once. Sequenced input: PBMCs or a T cell subset sorted from them (not recorded which). These TCRs come from a man younger than 30 who had mild COVID-19 (a few samples of this study predate the infection). Cell type and time point are not known.

The chain has TRBV5-1 and TRBJ2-3, with 10 bases matching TRBD1. The length of the CDR3 is 16 residues. Germline-derived CDR1 and CDR2 are SGHRS and YFSETQ. The junction had 6 bases not matched to a gene; V was cut back by 3 bases and J by 2 bases. The CDR3 reads CASSSMGTGDTDTQYF. As DNA, the CDR3 is TGCGCCAGCAGCTCCATGGGGACAGGGGACACAGATACGCAGTATTTT.

This clonotype was picked up a small number of times. V is TRBV11-2 and J is TRBJ1-2, with D maybe TRBD1 (6 bases). Trimming shortened V by 3 bases and J by 7 bases, and 12 bases separated the two germline ends. Germline assignment: CDR1 SGHAT and CDR2 FQNNGV. The CDR3 length is 13 residues. Here the CDR3 DNA reads TGTGCCAGCAGCTTGCACAGGGAGGGTGGCTACACCTTC. Translation gives CASSLHREGGYTF.

The J gene is TRBJ2-2, the V gene TRBV5-1; weak D call: TRBD1 (5 bases). Germline values: CDR1 SGHRS, CDR2 YFSETQ. Trimming removed 6 bases from V and 4 bases from J, with 13 bases in between. The CDR3 length is 14 residues. Here the CDR3 reads CASKGADGTGELFF. CDR3 bases: TGCGCCAGCAAAGGGGCGGACGGCACCGGGGAGCTGTTTTTT.

V gene TRBV28 combines with J gene TRBJ2-3; possibly TRBD1 or TRBD2 for D (5 bases each). Germline CDR1 and CDR2: MDHEN and SYDVKM. The CDR3 loop spans 12 amino acids. Trimming pared 8 bases from V and 6 bases from J, leaving 12 bases between. The CDR3: CASGLGTDTQYF. CDR3 nucleotides: TGTGCCAGCGGCCTCGGGACGGATACGCAGTATTTT.

This clonotype turned up a few times. V gene TRBV5-1 combines with J gene TRBJ2-3, with TRBD2 matching over 10 bases. There are 15 residues in the CDR3. Germline CDR1 is SGHRS and CDR2 is YFSETQ. V shed 0 bases, J shed 4 bases, and the junction held 2 bases outside the gene matches. CDR3 region: CASSLERGGPDTQYF. For the CDR3, the DNA is TGCGCCAGCAGCTTGGAGCGGGGGGGCCCAGATACGCAGTATTTT.

This clonotype has a count of ten or more. This chain links TRBV10-3 with TRBJ2-3; D gene uncertain. This CDR3 has 13 amino acids. CDR1 ENHRY and CDR2 SYGVKD come from the germline V gene. Between the trimmed V and J ends, which lost 0 bases and 5 bases, there was a span of 6 bases. The CDR3: CAISESDGDTQYF. In DNA form, the CDR3 reads TGTGCCATCAGTGAGTCTGACGGAGATACGCAGTATTTT.

The V gene is TRBV7-8, the J gene TRBJ2-1, with D tentatively TRBD2 (6 bases). Trimming cost V 8 bases and J 6 bases, with 17 bases left between them. Germline V gene sequence: CDR1 SGHVS, CDR2 FQNEAQ. The CDR3 is 14 amino acids. The CDR3 nucleotides read TGTGCCAGCCGGGCCGGGGGAGACTTCAATGAGCAGTTCTTC. It is translated as CASRAGGDFNEQFF.

This clonotype was recorded many times. V and J are TRBV18 and TRBJ2-4; D not resolved. Germline V gene sequence: CDR1 KGHSH, CDR2 LQKENI. V lost 3 bases and J 0 bases, leaving 6 bases between the germline ends. CDR3 length: 14 residues. The CDR3 region has the DNA TGTGCCAGCTCACCGCCAGAAGCCAAAAACATTCAGTACTTC. It yields the protein CASSPPEAKNIQYF.

V is TRBV2 and J is TRBJ2-7; 8 bases agree with TRBD1. The CDR3 spans 14 residues. CDR1 and CDR2 (germline): SNHLY, FYNNEI. J was trimmed by 6 bases and V by 6 bases; bases with no gene match: 10. The CDR3 is CASSETGGHVEQYV. DNA for the CDR3: TGTGCCAGCAGCGAAACAGGGGGTCACGTCGAGCAGTACGTC.

The chain recombines TRBV7-2 with TRBJ1-1; 7 bases are a match to TRBD1. The CDR3 consists of 14 residues. Germline CDR1 reads SGHTA; CDR2 reads FQGNSA. The junction had 4 bases not matched to a gene; V was cut back by 5 bases and J by 1 base. CDR3 sequence: CASSVDRQNTEAFF. The CDR3 nucleotides are TGTGCCAGCAGCGTGGACAGGCAGAACACTGAAGCTTTCTTT.

This clonotype was seen only a few times. CDR3 residues: CASSLMGSGGEQYV. CDR3 bases: TGCGCCAGCAGCTTGATGGGGTCTGGAGGCGAGCAGTACGTC. The J gene is TRBJ2-7, the V gene TRBV5-1; maybe TRBD2 (5 bases). There are 14 residues in the CDR3. V lost 1 base and J lost 6, with 14 bases in between. Per germline, CDR1 SGHRS and CDR2 YFSETQ.

Only a few counts were recorded for this clonotype. The chain uses TRBV4-3 and TRBJ2-5; 14 bases are shared with TRBD2. V shed 0 bases, J shed 6 bases, and the junction held 9 bases outside the gene matches. There are 18 residues in the CDR3. CDR1 LGHNA and CDR2 YSLEER come from the germline V gene. The CDR3 spells CASSQDVGTSGGGKTQYF. Written as DNA, the CDR3 is TGCGCCAGCAGCCAAGATGTGGGGACTAGCGGGGGAGGAAAGACCCAGTACTTC.

This clonotype turned up a few times. The gene calls are TRBV20-1 and TRBJ1-5; D is unclear. The CDR3 has 15 amino acids. Trimming removed 2 bases at V and 4 bases at J, with 15 bases between. Germline V gene sequence: CDR1 DFQATT, CDR2 SNEGSKA (reference sequence). Here the CDR3 DNA reads TGCAGTGCTAGACGGACGTGGGTGGGTAATCAGCCCCAGCATTTT. Encoded protein: CSARRTWVGNQPQHF.